This T cell receptor (beta chain) was found in a study of identical twins. One entry per CDR3 protein results from TCRdb running MiXCR on the 5' RACE reads. Of hundreds of thousands of distinct CDR3 sequences in the sample, 20% to 25% are singletons; the top ten hold 0.48%. This clonotype was counted between two and nine times. CDR1 is MGHRA, CDR2 YSYEKL, per germline. V dropped 0 bases and J dropped 4 bases, with 15 bases sitting between them. The CDR3 is 16 residues long. This sample was shared with a second study, whose subject was yellow fever vaccine responses in identical twins.

The source of this sequence is a woman between 18 and 29 years old in good health. Sample: CD4+ T cells sorted from blood. This chain links TRBV4-1 with TRBJ2-5, with D possibly being TRBD2 (6 bases). CDR3 sequence: CASSQDIGGVSETQYF. The CDR3 coding sequence is TGCGCCAGCAGCCAAGACATCGGGGGAGTATCAGAGACCCAGTACTTC.